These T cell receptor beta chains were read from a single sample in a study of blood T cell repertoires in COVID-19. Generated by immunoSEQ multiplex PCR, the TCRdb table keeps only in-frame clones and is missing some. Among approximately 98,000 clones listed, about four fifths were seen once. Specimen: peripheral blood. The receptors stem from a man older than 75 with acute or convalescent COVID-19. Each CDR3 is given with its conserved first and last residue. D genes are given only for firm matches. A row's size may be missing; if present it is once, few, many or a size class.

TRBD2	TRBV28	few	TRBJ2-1	TGTGCCAGCAGTAAGACTAGCGGTACTAATATTAGATTTTTTCGGTTCTTC	CASSKTSGTNIRFFRFF
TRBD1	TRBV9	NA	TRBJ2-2	TGTGCCAGCAGCGATAGATACAGGGGGAACACCGGGGAGCTGTTTTTT	CASSDRYRGNTGELFF
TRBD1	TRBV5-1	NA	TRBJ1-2	TGCGCCAGCAGCTTTGAGACAGGGAGCTCGGGGGGCTACACCTTC	CASSFETGSSGGYTF
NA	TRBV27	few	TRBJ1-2	TGTGCCAGCAGCATAGGGGTCGGTTACCATGGCTACACCTTC	CASSIGVGYHGYTF
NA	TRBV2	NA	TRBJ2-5	TGTGCCAGCAAATCAGGGGCAGAGACCCAGTACTTC	CASKSGAETQYF
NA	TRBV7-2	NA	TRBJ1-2	TGTGCCAGCAGCTTGGGGAGGGGGGTCGACTATGGCTACACCTTC	CASSLGRGVDYGYTF
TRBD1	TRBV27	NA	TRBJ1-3	TGTGCCAGCAGTTCCCACGACAGGGGAGACACCATATATTTT	CASSSHDRGDTIYF
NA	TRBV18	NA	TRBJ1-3	TGTGCCAGCTCTCCCATTGGACCGGAGGGGGGAAACACCATATATTTT	CASSPIGPEGGNTIYF
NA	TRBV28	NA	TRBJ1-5	TGTGCCAGCAGTTTAGGAGGCCAGCCCCAGCATTTT	CASSLGGQPQHF
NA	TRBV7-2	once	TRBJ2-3	TGTGCCAGCAGCCCCCCGCGGGTCGGAGATACGCAGTATTTT	CASSPPRVGDTQYF
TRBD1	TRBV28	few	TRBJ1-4	TGTGCCAGCAGTTGGGACAGGGGTTCAACTAATGAAAAACTGTTTTTT	CASSWDRGSTNEKLFF
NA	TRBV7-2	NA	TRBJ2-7	TGTGCCAGCAGCTTGAGCGGTATAGGTTCCTACGAGCAGTACTTC	CASSLSGIGSYEQYF
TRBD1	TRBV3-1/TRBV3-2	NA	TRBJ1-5	TGTGCCAGCAGTCTCGGGACAGGCCCCAATCAGCCCCAGCATTTT	CASSLGTGPNQPQHF
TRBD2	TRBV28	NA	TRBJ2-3	TGTGCCAGCAGCAAGGGACTAGCGGGAATAAGAAATACGCAGTATTTT	CASSKGLAGIRNTQYF
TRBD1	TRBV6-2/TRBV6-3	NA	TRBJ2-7	TGTGCCAGCAGTTATCTCCCTCGACAGGGAGTAAGCGAGCAGTACTTC	CASSYLPRQGVSEQYF
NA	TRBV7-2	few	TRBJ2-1	TGTGCCAGCAGCTCGGGACTCCTCTCCAACCAGTTCTTC	CASSSGLLSNQFF
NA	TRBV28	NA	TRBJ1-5	TGTGCCATCCTACCAGGATCTTATAGCAATCAGCCCCAGCATTTT	CAILPGSYSNQPQHF
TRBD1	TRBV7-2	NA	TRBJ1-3	TGTGCCAGCAGCTTAAAGGGCGGACAGGGTAGGACTGGAAACACCATATATTTT	CASSLKGGQGRTGNTIYF
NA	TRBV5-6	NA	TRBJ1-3	TGTGCCAGCAGCCCGGACATTCTCTCTGGAAACACCATATATTTT	CASSPDILSGNTIYF
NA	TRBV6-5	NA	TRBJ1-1	TGTGCCAGCAGCCTAGTGGCCGGTGATGAAGCTTTCTTT	CASSLVAGDEAFF
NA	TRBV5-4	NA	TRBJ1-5	TGTGCCAGCAGCTTGGGGGGAGCCAATCAGCCCCAGCATTTT	CASSLGGANQPQHF
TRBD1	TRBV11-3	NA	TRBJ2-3	TGTGCCAGCAGCCGGGGACAGGGAACTAGTCCAAGCACAGATACGCAGTATTTT	CASSRGQGTSPSTDTQYF
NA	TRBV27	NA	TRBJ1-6	TGTGCCAGCAGTTTTGGACAGAGGGGTTCACCCCTCCACTTT	CASSFGQRGSPLHF
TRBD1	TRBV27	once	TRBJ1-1	TGTGCCAGCAGTTCCGGACAGGGGGGGAACACTGAAGCTTTCTTT	CASSSGQGGNTEAFF
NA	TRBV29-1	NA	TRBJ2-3	TGCAGCGTCCACCAGGGAGGAACGGGCACAGATACGCAGTATTTT	CSVHQGGTGTDTQYF
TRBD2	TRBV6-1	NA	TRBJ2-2	TGTGCCAGCAGTGAAGGGGGCCTGGGAAGCGGGAGGGCCGGGGAGCTGTTTTTT	CASSEGGLGSGRAGELFF
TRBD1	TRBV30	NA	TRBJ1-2	TGTGCCTGGAGACAGGACAGGGACTATGGCTACACCTTC	CAWRQDRDYGYTF
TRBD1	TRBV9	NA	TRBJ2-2	TGTGCCAGCAGCGTCCCCGGACAGGGGGTAAAAACCGGGGAGCTGTTTTTT	CASSVPGQGVKTGELFF
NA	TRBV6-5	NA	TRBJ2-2	TGTGCCAGCAGGCTAGCGCCGAACACCGGGGAGCTGTTTTTT	CASRLAPNTGELFF
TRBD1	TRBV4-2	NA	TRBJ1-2	TGTGCCAGCAGCCAAGAGCGGGACAGGGATTATGGCTACACCTTC	CASSQERDRDYGYTF
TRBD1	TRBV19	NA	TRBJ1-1	TGTGCCAGTAGTAGACAGGGTCGTAGCACTGAAGCTTTCTTT	CASSRQGRSTEAFF
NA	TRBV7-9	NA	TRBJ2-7	TGTGCCAGCAGCTCTCGACAGATCTACGAGCAGTACTTC	CASSSRQIYEQYF
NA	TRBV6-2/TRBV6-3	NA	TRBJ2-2	TGTGCCAGCAGTACTAACACCGGGGAGCTGTTTTTT	CASSTNTGELFF
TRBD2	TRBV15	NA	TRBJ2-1	TGTGCCACCAGGGCCGGGAGGGCCCCCTACAATGAGCAGTTCTTC	CATRAGRAPYNEQFF
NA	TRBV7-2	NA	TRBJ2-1	TGTGCCAGCAGCTTAGCACGGGGCAATGAGCAGTTCTTC	CASSLARGNEQFF
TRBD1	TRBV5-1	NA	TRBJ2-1	TGCGCCAGCAGCCCGGGACAGACTTACAATGAGCAGTTCTTC	CASSPGQTYNEQFF
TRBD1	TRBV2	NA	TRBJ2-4	TGTGCCAGCAGTGCCGGGACAGCAAACATTCAGTACTTC	CASSAGTANIQYF
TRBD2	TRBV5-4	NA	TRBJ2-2	TGTGCCAGCAGCCCGCGGGAGGGCCCAACCGGGGAGCTGTTTTTT	CASSPREGPTGELFF
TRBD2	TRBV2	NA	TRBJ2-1	TGTGCCAGCAGTGTCATCCCCGGACTAGCGGGCCTTTACAATGAGCAGTTCTTC	CASSVIPGLAGLYNEQFF
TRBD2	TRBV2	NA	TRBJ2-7	TGTGCCAGCAATAGCGGGAGCTCCTACGAGCAGTACTTC	CASNSGSSYEQYF